The sequence of this T cell receptor (beta chain) was determined in a study of T cells in Graves' hyperthyroidism and ophthalmopathy. At the level of the study: Peripheral blood was secured at the point of initial diagnosis, before any treatment.

In the case of this clonotype: Its antigen is unidentified.

Amplified TCR beta CDR3 regions came from RNA transcripts. Primed by the HTBI set, a first-round RT-PCR was run on the TCR CDR3. TCRdb reprocessed the multiplex PCR reads via MiXCR and lists one record per CDR3 protein. The table includes a few hundred thousand distinct CDR3 sequences, 15% detected once. Trimming stripped 3 bases from V and 7 bases from J, with 12 bases between. The V gene's germline CDR1 is MGHDK and CDR2 SYGVNS. This CDR3 is built from 13 residues. Diagnoses used clinical symptoms, serum thyroxine and TRAb, thyroid ultrasound and orbital computed tomography. General observations from the study: The model predicted ophthalmopathy a median approximately six months before onset. Most expanded thyroid clonotypes above 0.001 recurred in blood.

The origin of this receptor is a woman under 40 with Graves' hyperthyroidism. Sequenced input: blood. This sequence joins TRBV25-1 and TRBJ1-1, with TRBD1 as a possible D gene (5 bases). Written as DNA, the CDR3 is TGTGCCAGCAGTGATACAGGAAACTATGAAGCTTTCTTT. Protein product: CASSDTGNYEAFF.